This T cell receptor (beta chain) originates from a study of T cells in Graves' hyperthyroidism and ophthalmopathy. It was RNA transcripts that yielded the amplified TCR beta CDR3 regions. A set of HTBI primers served as the primers for a first-round RT-PCR of the TCR CDR3. TCRdb reprocessed the multiplex PCR reads with MiXCR, giving one entry per CDR3 protein. This sample carries hundreds of thousands of distinct CDR3 sequences, roughly 15% of them seen once, and the ten largest clones take around 13%. The sequence was collected from a woman aged 50 to 60 with Graves' ophthalmopathy. The sample was blood.

In DNA form, the CDR3 reads TGTGCCAGCAGCTTAAGCCAGCTTACTGGAAACACCATATATTTT. Protein product: CASSLSQLTGNTIYF. This sequence joins TRBV7-2 and TRBJ1-3; the D is unclear. Germline lookup yields CDR1 SGHTA and CDR2 FQGNSA. V lost 2 bases and J lost 2, with 10 bases in between. The CDR3 runs 15 residues. The complete variable domain, with remaining parts taken from reference TRBV7-2 and TRBJ1-3, reads GAGVSQSPSNKVTEKGKDVELRCDPISGHTALYWYRQSLGQGLEFLIYFQGNSAPDKSGLPSDRFSAERTGGSVSTLTIQRTQQEDSAVYLCASSLSQLTGNTIYFGEGSWLTVV.